These 15 T cell receptor beta chains originate from one sample sequenced in a study of T cell responses to AZD1222 COVID-19 vaccine. The method was immunoSEQ multiplex PCR; TCRdb's version includes in-frame clones alone and lacks a portion of them. The data hold 150,000 to 200,000 clones, with about 92% observed a single time. Material: peripheral blood, obtained on day 0 of AZD1222 vaccination. The receptor source for this set is an adult in good health.

The chain employs TRBV5-1 and TRBJ2-5, with 10 bases that match TRBD2. Germline trimming cut 3 bases from V and 0 bases from J; bases unmatched to any gene: 2. CDR3 length: 15 residues. Per germline, CDR1 SGHRS and CDR2 YFSETQ. CDR3 DNA: TGCGCCAGCAGCTCAGCGGGAGGGTACCAAGAGACCCAGTACTTC. Protein product: CASSSAGGYQETQYF.

The gene calls are TRBV10-3 and TRBJ1-4; D gene ambiguous. Germline V gene sequence: CDR1 ENHRY, CDR2 SYGVKD. V lost 10 bases to trimming and J lost 0 bases, with 12 bases between them. CDR3 length equals 14 residues. This chain's CDR3 is CATGPTSTNEKLFF. The CDR3 coding sequence is TGTGCCACTGGACCGACCTCAACTAATGAAAAACTGTTTTTT.

The chain carries TRBV6-5 and TRBJ2-7, with a possible D match to TRBD1 (6 bases). CDR3 length: 15 amino acids. Per germline, CDR1 MNHEY and CDR2 SVGAGI. V was clipped by 4 bases and J by 3 bases, with 16 bases between them. As DNA, the CDR3 is TGTGCCAGCAGTTTAAAGGGGACACAATACTACGAGCAGTACTTC. Protein: CASSLKGTQYYEQYF.

This clone was observed a handful of times. The rearrangement uses TRBV24-1 and TRBJ2-2; 7 nucleotides align to TRBD2. V gave up 7 bases and J gave up 5 bases; unmatched junction bases: 9. Looked up from germline, CDR1 is KGHDR and CDR2 is SFDVKD. The CDR3 is 15 residues long. This CDR3 is CATRAGDRGTGELFF. CDR3 in DNA: TGTGCCACCAGGGCGGGAGACCGTGGTACCGGGGAGCTGTTTTTT.

This CDR3 is CASSRTVDGGELFF. The CDR3 DNA reads as TGTGCCAGCAGTCGGACGGTCGATGGCGGGGAGCTGTTTTTT. J is TRBJ2-2 and V is TRBV7-8; no definite D call. CDR1 and CDR2 (germline): SGHVS, FQNEAQ. V lost 6 bases, J lost 7 bases, and 15 bases lay in between. This CDR3 contains 14 residues.

This rearrangement joins TRBV5-4 to TRBJ1-1, with 10 bases identical to TRBD1. CDR3 length equals 14 residues. CDR1 SGHNT and CDR2 YYREEE come from the germline V gene (reference sequence). With 8 bases clipped from V and 6 bases from J, the junction kept 10 bases outside the gene matches. This CDR3 reads CASFLTGGAAEAFF. DNA for the CDR3: TGTGCCAGTTTTTTGACAGGGGGCGCCGCTGAAGCTTTCTTT.

The chain links TRBV24-1 to TRBJ2-3; a weak D match, TRBD2 (6 bases). V was pared by 4 bases and J by 0 bases, with 16 bases between. Per the germline V gene, CDR1 is KGHDR and CDR2 is SFDVKD. This CDR3 is built from 17 residues. CDR3 DNA: TGTGCCACCAGTGAGCCGGCCGGGGCGGGGAGCACAGATACGCAGTATTTT. Protein product: CATSEPAGAGSTDTQYF.

The chain joins TRBV7-9 to TRBJ2-1; D gene unclear. V gave up 1 base and J gave up 10 bases, with 5 bases separating them. The CDR3 is made up of 11 amino acids. Germline loops: CDR1 SEHNR, CDR2 FQNEAQ (reference sequence). This CDR3 reads CASSLVREQFF. CDR3 sequence (DNA): TGTGCCAGCAGCTTAGTTCGGGAGCAGTTCTTC. Full variable domain (missing parts from reference TRBV7-9 and TRBJ2-1): DTGVSQNPRHKITKRGQNVTFRCDPISEHNRLYWYRQTLGQGPEFLTYFQNEAQLEKSRLLSDRFSAERPKGSFSTLEIQRTEQGDSAMYLCASSLVREQFFGPGTRLTVL.

The chain uses TRBV25-1 and TRBJ2-1; D is perhaps TRBD1 or TRBD2 (7 bases each). The germline V and J ends were trimmed by 8 bases and 2 bases, with 13 bases remaining between them. This CDR3 is built from 14 residues. Germline V gives CDR1 MGHDK, CDR2 SYGVNS. The CDR3 sequence is CASQGEGTYNEQFF. CDR3 in DNA: TGTGCCAGCCAGGGGGAGGGGACCTACAATGAGCAGTTCTTC.

This clone qualifies as large (0.1 to 1%). The gene calls are TRBV19 and TRBJ2-1; the match to TRBD2 covers 7 bases. Trimming took 7 bases from V and 6 from J; bases not matched to a gene: 12. The CDR3 runs to 15 residues. From germline, CDR1 is LNHDA and CDR2 SQIVND (reference sequence). CDR3 sequence: CASTASRTGGNEQFF. DNA for the CDR3: TGTGCCAGTACAGCCTCTAGGACGGGAGGCAATGAGCAGTTCTTC. The variable domain in full, completed from reference TRBV19 and TRBJ2-1, reads DGGITQSPKYLFRKEGQNVTLSCEQNLNHDAMYWYRQDPGQGLRLIYYSQIVNDFQKGDIAEGYSVSREKKESFPLTVTSAQKNPTAFYLCASTASRTGGNEQFFGPGTRLTVL.

The CDR3 here is CASSLGGPSNQPQHF. CDR3 bases: TGTGCCAGCAGTTTAGGGGGACCTAGCAATCAGCCCCAGCATTTT. The gene calls are TRBV27 and TRBJ1-5; the D gene is possibly TRBD1 (5 bases). The germline V gene encodes CDR1 MNHEY and CDR2 SMNVEV (reference sequence). The V end was cut by 2 bases, the J end by 0 bases, with 8 bases between. This CDR3 is built from 15 residues.

This sequence joins TRBV20-1 and TRBJ2-7; D is uncertain. V was trimmed by 3 bases and J by 3 bases, leaving 12 bases between them. The CDR3 is 13 amino acids. Germline V gene sequence: CDR1 DFQATT, CDR2 SNEGSKA (reference sequence). CDR3 loop: CSASWVGIYEQYF. In DNA form, the CDR3 reads TGCAGTGCTAGTTGGGTAGGCATCTACGAGCAGTACTTC.

The chain couples TRBV5-1 to TRBJ1-1, with D possibly TRBD1 on 5 matching bases. The CDR3 is made up of 13 amino acids. The ends were cut back, 3 bases at V and 11 bases at J, with 17 bases in the middle. The germline gives CDR1 SGHRS, CDR2 YFSETQ. The CDR3 bases are TGCGCCAGCAGCTCACAATCAGACAGCGAGGCTTTCTTT. Encoded protein: CASSSQSDSEAFF.

This sequence joins TRBV3-1 (or the pseudogene TRBV3-2) and TRBJ1-1; D is uncertain. CDR1 and CDR2 (germline): LGHDT, YNNKEL (reference sequence). V lost 0 bases, J lost 6 bases, and 11 bases lay in between. This CDR3 has 14 amino acids. CDR3 region: CASSQDQTSPEAFF. The CDR3 bases are TGTGCCAGCAGCCAAGATCAGACCAGTCCTGAAGCTTTCTTT.

The chain uses TRBV29-1 and TRBJ2-1; D possibly corresponds to TRBD1 (6 bases). V was cut by 5 bases and J by 3 bases, with 14 bases left in between. Germline CDR1 and CDR2: SQVTM and ANQGSEA. The CDR3 has 14 residues. CDR3 DNA sequence: TGCAGCGTTTACGACAGGACACTCTACAATGAGCAGTTCTTC. Amino acids: CSVYDRTLYNEQFF.